A selection of T cell receptor beta chains follows, all from one sample in a study of cytomegalovirus exposure and HLA in healthy donors. TCRdb's copy holds only in-frame clones and misses some; the assay was immunoSEQ multiplex PCR. This table holds about 51,000 clones. The specimen sequenced was PBMCs. These receptor sequences come from a man in his forties or fifties in good health and CMV-seropositive. CDR3s include the opening cysteine and the closing phenylalanine or tryptophan. D genes are given only for firm matches.

V gene	J gene	D gene	CDR3 DNA	CDR3 protein
TRBV15	TRBJ1-1	NA	TGTGCCACCAGTAACCAGGGTTCTGCTGAAGCTTTCTTT	CATSNQGSAEAFF
TRBV5-1	TRBJ2-3	TRBD2	TGCGCCAGCAGCCTTCGACTAGCGGCCACAGATACGCAGTATTTT	CASSLRLAATDTQYF
TRBV29-1	TRBJ2-7	TRBD2	TGCAGCGTTGGAGTTAGCGGGAGTCAGTACGAGCAGTACTTC	CSVGVSGSQYEQYF
TRBV7-2	TRBJ1-3	NA	TGTGCCAGCAGCTTGCGGGAGTCTGGAAACACCATATATTTT	CASSLRESGNTIYF
TRBV5-1	TRBJ2-7	TRBD2	TGCGCCAGCAGCTTTAGCGGGGGCCGATCCTACGAGCAGTACTTC	CASSFSGGRSYEQYF
TRBV20-1	TRBJ2-7	NA	TGCAGTGCAAGGACGGGGGAGCAGTACTTC	CSARTGEQYF
TRBV4-3	TRBJ2-1	NA	TGCGCCAGCAGCCTTGGAGGGCAAGATGAGCAGTTCTTC	CASSLGGQDEQFF
TRBV5-1	TRBJ2-1	TRBD1	TGCGCCAGCAGCTTCGGGACAGGGGGCTCGGCCGACAATGAGCAGTTCTTC	CASSFGTGGSADNEQFF
TRBV6-5	TRBJ2-7	NA	TGTGCCAGCAGTTACTCAGGGGCGCCCGAGCAGTACTTC	CASSYSGAPEQYF
TRBV18	TRBJ2-7	TRBD2	TGTGCCAGCTCACCACGACTAGCGGGAGATTCTAGTATGTACGAGCAGTACTTC	CASSPRLAGDSSMYEQYF
TRBV28	TRBJ1-2	NA	TGTGCCAGCAGCCACCCCGGGTTTAGAAGGCCTACTAACTATGGCTACACCTTC	CASSHPGFRRPTNYGYTF
TRBV7-3	TRBJ2-3	NA	TGTGCCAGCAGCTTGGCCGGGGCAGATACGCAGTATTTT	CASSLAGADTQYF
TRBV30	TRBJ2-7	NA	TGTGCCTGGAGTTTCTTTTCGAGGGCCGAGCAGTACTTC	CAWSFFSRAEQYF
TRBV7-8	TRBJ1-2	TRBD1	TGTGCCAGCAGCGGACAGGGGGCCTATGGCTACACCTTC	CASSGQGAYGYTF
TRBV13	TRBJ2-5	NA	TGTGCCAGCAGAAACCTCTGGCGGGACCAAGGGGAGACCCAGTACTTC	CASRNLWRDQGETQYF
TRBV4-3	TRBJ2-3	NA	TGCGCCAGCAGCCAAGAACCGGGACACAGGGAGCGTTTT	CASSQEPGHRERF
TRBV5-6	TRBJ1-3	NA	TGTGCCAGCAGCTTGACAGTAGATTCTGGAAACACCATATATTTT	CASSLTVDSGNTIYF
TRBV11-2	TRBJ2-6	TRBD1	TGTGCCAGCCGGGACAGGGTTGTCCTGACTTTC	CASRDRVVLTF
TRBV29-1	TRBJ2-7	TRBD1	TGCAGCGTGGAAGGACAGGGGCTCTCCTACGAGCAGTACTTC	CSVEGQGLSYEQYF
TRBV6-1	TRBJ2-1	TRBD2	TGTGCCAGCAGGGCCGGGACTAGCGGGGCCAATGAGCAGTTCTTC	CASRAGTSGANEQFF
TRBV2	TRBJ2-7	NA	TGTGCCAGCAGCCTGACAATTACCAACTACGAGCAGTACTTC	CASSLTITNYEQYF
TRBV5-1	TRBJ1-2	TRBD1	TGCGCCAGCAGCCGGGACAGGGACTCTAGGGGCTACACCTTC	CASSRDRDSRGYTF
TRBV5-1	TRBJ2-1	TRBD1	TGCGCCAGCAGCTTGGAAGTCCAGGGGGCCGATGAGCAGTTCTTC	CASSLEVQGADEQFF
TRBV19	TRBJ2-3	TRBD1	TGTGCCAGTAGAGGGTGGGGGACAGAAGGCTCCACGGTAGATACGCAGTATTTT	CASRGWGTEGSTVDTQYF
TRBV23-1	TRBJ2-6	NA	TGCGCCGCAAGGCCAGGACAATCTGGGGCCAACGTCCTGACTTTC	CAARPGQSGANVLTF
TRBV2	TRBJ2-7	NA	TGTGCCAGCAGTGAACTCTACGAGCAGTACTTC	CASSELYEQYF
TRBV5-6	TRBJ2-4	TRBD1	TGTGCCAGCAGCCCCTTTGGACAGGGAGTATTGGACATTCAGTACTTC	CASSPFGQGVLDIQYF
TRBV11-2	TRBJ1-1	NA	TGTGCCAGCAGCGGTCAGGGCTTTAACACTGAAGCTTTCTTT	CASSGQGFNTEAFF
TRBV30	TRBJ2-7	TRBD2	TGTGCCTGGGGGACTAGCGGGGGGCCCGCCTACGAGCAGTACTTC	CAWGTSGGPAYEQYF
TRBV7-9	TRBJ1-1	NA	TGTGCCAGCAGCTCCGGGGTTGACACTGAAGCTTTCTTT	CASSSGVDTEAFF
TRBV28	TRBJ2-5	TRBD1	TGTGCCAGCAGTTTAACAGGGGGCCGGGAGACCCAGTACTTC	CASSLTGGRETQYF
TRBV28	TRBJ2-7	TRBD2	TGTGCCAGCAGTTTATCCCAGTCGAGCGGGAGGGCCCTGTACTTC	CASSLSQSSGRALYF
TRBV6-1	TRBJ2-5	TRBD1	TGTGCCAGCAGCCTGGGACAGGATAACCAAGAGACCCAGTACTTC	CASSLGQDNQETQYF
TRBV6-1	TRBJ2-2	NA	TGTGCCAGCCTTAAAGGGGCAGCTAACACCGGGGAGCTGTTTTTT	CASLKGAANTGELFF
TRBV7-2	TRBJ2-5	NA	TGTGCCAGCAGCTTAGCTGGGGGGTCGGGGGAGACCCAGTACTTC	CASSLAGGSGETQYF
TRBV28	TRBJ1-1	NA	TGTGCCAGCAGAAAGGGACACCCGAACACTGAAGCTTTCTTT	CASRKGHPNTEAFF
TRBV5-6	TRBJ2-5	TRBD1	TGTGCCAGCAGCTTGGTGGGACAGATTCAAGAGACCCAGTACTTC	CASSLVGQIQETQYF
TRBV4-1	TRBJ2-3	TRBD2	TGCGCCAGCAGCCAAGAATGGGGGGGTGCAGATACGCAGTATTTT	CASSQEWGGADTQYF
TRBV4-1	TRBJ2-7	NA	TGCGCCAGCAGCCACAGGGAGGTGGACTACGAGCAGTACTTC	CASSHREVDYEQYF
TRBV2	TRBJ1-2	TRBD1	TGTGCCAGCAAATCGGACAGGGTGGGCTATGGCTACACCTTC	CASKSDRVGYGYTF
TRBV19	TRBJ2-1	TRBD2	TGTGCCAGTAGTCCGACTAGCGGGGCGGGGGAGCAGTTCTTC	CASSPTSGAGEQFF
TRBV4-1	TRBJ1-2	TRBD1	TGCGCCAGCAGCCAAGACCGAACAGGGGGAGGCTACACCTTC	CASSQDRTGGGYTF
TRBV14	TRBJ1-2	NA	TGTGCCAGCAGCCAAGATTCCCAGTATGGCTACACCTTC	CASSQDSQYGYTF
TRBV14	TRBJ2-7	NA	TGTGCCAGCAGCCAAGGACTACTAGCCTACGAGCAGTACTTC	CASSQGLLAYEQYF
TRBV7-3	TRBJ1-6	NA	TGTGCCAGCAGCTTAAATGCACAGGGCGGAGGTGATTCACCCCTCCACTTT	CASSLNAQGGGDSPLHF
TRBV6-5	TRBJ2-7	TRBD2	TGTGCCAGCAGTCGAGGACTAGCGGGAGTCCACGAGCAGTACTTC	CASSRGLAGVHEQYF
TRBV5-6	TRBJ2-7	NA	TGTGCCAGCAGAGGGAGAACTTTAAACTACGAGCAGTACTTC	CASRGRTLNYEQYF
TRBV5-6	TRBJ1-5	NA	TGTGCCAGCAGCTTGGGACAGGATCAGCCCCAGCATTTT	CASSLGQDQPQHF
TRBV29-1	TRBJ2-7	TRBD1	TGCAGCGTTAGGGACAGGGCAAACGAGCAGTACTTC	CSVRDRANEQYF
TRBV9	TRBJ1-6	TRBD1	TGTGCCAGCAGCTCCCGACAGGGGCTGGAGAATTCACCCCTCCACTTT	CASSSRQGLENSPLHF
TRBV5-1	TRBJ2-3	NA	TGCGCCAGCAGCGTAAACCTAGGAGCAGATACGCAGTATTTT	CASSVNLGADTQYF
TRBV7-8	TRBJ2-5	NA	TGTGCCAACAAACCGCCGGGGGAGACCCAGTACTTC	CANKPPGETQYF
TRBV30	TRBJ2-1	TRBD2	TGTGCCTGGACCCCGGGACTAGCGGACAATGAGCAGTTCTTC	CAWTPGLADNEQFF
TRBV10-3	TRBJ2-5	TRBD1	TGTGCCATCAGTGAGGGACAGGGCTTAGGGGAGACCCAGTACTTC	CAISEGQGLGETQYF
TRBV7-2	TRBJ2-7	TRBD2	TGTGCCAGCAGCTTAGTAAGCGGGGACTACGAGCAGTACTTC	CASSLVSGDYEQYF
TRBV6-5	TRBJ2-5	TRBD1	TGTGCCAGCAGTTATATCCCCGGGACAGGTGTCCGGCCCCAGTACTTC	CASSYIPGTGVRPQYF
TRBV29-1	TRBJ2-3	NA	TGCAGCGTTGGGCCTAGCCTGAGCCCCACATATACGCAGTATTTT	CSVGPSLSPTYTQYF
TRBV6-5	TRBJ2-2	TRBD1	TGTGCCAGCAGTTACGGCAGGGGGCCGACCGGGGAGCTGTTTTTT	CASSYGRGPTGELFF
TRBV9	TRBJ2-7	TRBD2	TGTGCCAGCAGCCCGGGGCTAGCGGGATTACCCGAGCAGTACTTC	CASSPGLAGLPEQYF